This T cell receptor (beta chain) derives from a study of beta chain features in type 1 diabetes. In the study overall: Analysis included around 99,000,000 sorted cells drawn from all samples.

Points from the study as a whole: Significant though moderate, a shortening of TCRB CDR3s appeared in all four CD4+ subsets of Type 1 diabetes patients. Diminished insertions and augmented deletions at VDJ junctions characterized type 1 diabetes patients.

The germline CDR1 and CDR2 sequences are SGHTA and FQGNSA. The CDR3 sequence is 13 residues long. Trimming pared 5 bases from V and 4 bases from J, leaving 11 bases between. The isolated RNA, all of it, was reverse transcribed, so expressed TCRB transcripts were what got sequenced. Using immunoSEQ multiplex PCR, the repertoire was profiled, and TCRdb retains in-frame clones only, with some absent. The sample lists approximately 140,000 clones, less than 9% seen once, with under 1.5% in the top ten. This clone was found a few times. Its antigen is as yet unknown. The TCR originated in a woman aged 30 to 39 in good health. The sample taken for sequencing was central memory CD4+ T cells from blood. V usage is TRBV7-2 and J usage is TRBJ1-1, with D possibly being TRBD1 (5 bases). The CDR3 nucleotides read TGTGCCAGCAGCACCCAGGGCGCCACTGAAGCTTTCTTT. This gives the protein CASSTQGATEAFF.